These 30 T cell receptor beta chains originate from one sample sequenced in a study of blood T cell repertoires in COVID-19. Libraries were prepared by immunoSEQ multiplex PCR; TCRdb keeps only in-frame clonotypes and omits some of them. Of some 210,000 clones in the sample, more than 75% were seen once. Sequencing input: PBMCs or T cells enriched from blood (not recorded which). The receptors were sampled from a young man with acute COVID-19.

This rearrangement joins TRBV7-3 to TRBJ2-1, with 7 bases identical to TRBD2. The CDR3 is made up of 16 amino acids. Germline values: CDR1 SGHTA, CDR2 FQGTGA. V lost 0 bases and J lost 9; bases outside the gene matches: 11. The CDR3 nucleotides are TGTGCCAGCAGCTTAACGGGGGGGTCCCGACGCGGTGAGCAGTTCTTC. Translated: CASSLTGGSRRGEQFF.

The chain recombines TRBV28 with TRBJ2-5; TRBD2 aligns across 14 bases. CDR3 size: 18 residues. With 3 bases clipped from V and 5 bases from J, the junction kept 11 bases outside the gene matches. Per germline, CDR1 MDHEN and CDR2 SYDVKM. CDR3 region: CASSFGYRTSGGKETQYF. The CDR3 bases are TGTGCCAGCAGTTTTGGCTACAGGACTAGCGGGGGGAAGGAGACCCAGTACTTC.

The chain combines TRBV28 with TRBJ2-2; the D gene is possibly TRBD1 (5 bases). CDR3 length equals 14 residues. Deletions cut 1 base from V and 6 bases from J, with 9 bases between. Germline lookup yields CDR1 MDHEN and CDR2 SYDVKM. CDR3 sequence: CASSLSGWAGELFF. CDR3 DNA: TGTGCCAGCAGTTTATCAGGGTGGGCCGGGGAGCTGTTTTTT.

A remark on this clone: A read error may explain this, as a much larger clone is one base away. This chain uses TRBV7-6 with TRBJ2-3, with 10 bases lining up with TRBD2. Germline CDR1 reads SGHVS; CDR2 reads FNYEAQ. The CDR3 totals 15 residues. The V gene end was trimmed by 4 bases and the J gene end by 1 base; junction bases not matched to a gene: 2. The CDR3 DNA follows: TGTGCCAGCAGCTCCGGACTAGCGGGCACAGATACGCAGTATTTT. Protein product: CASSSGLAGTDTQYF.

This chain uses TRBV7-9 with TRBJ1-6; 12 positions match TRBD1. CDR3 length: 17 residues. With 5 bases clipped from V and 6 bases from J, the junction kept 8 bases outside the gene matches. The germline CDR1 and CDR2 sequences are SEHNR and FQNEAQ (reference sequence). The CDR3 DNA is TGTGCCAGCAGCGGCCGGGACAGGGGGCCGCGTAATTCACCCCTCCACTTT. Protein product: CASSGRDRGPRNSPLHF.

The V and J genes are TRBV5-6 and TRBJ1-4; tentative D call: TRBD1 (5 bases). Germline V gene sequence: CDR1 SGHDT, CDR2 YYEEEE. This CDR3 is built from 15 residues. V lost 0 bases, J lost 5 bases, and 11 bases lay in between. CDR3 in DNA: TGTGCCAGCAGCTTGGCCGGACAAGGAAATGAAAAACTGTTTTTT. As protein: CASSLAGQGNEKLFF.

V usage is TRBV7-2 and J usage is TRBJ2-7; TRBD2 matches at 12 bases. Germline V gene lookup returns CDR1 SGHTA and CDR2 FQGNSA. V was clipped by 5 bases and J by 7 bases; unmatched bases: 3. CDR3 length: 13 residues. The CDR3 nucleotides read TGTGCCAGCAGCCTGGGACTAGCGGGTGAGCAGTACTTC. Residues: CASSLGLAGEQYF.

The chain has TRBV28 and TRBJ1-3; D is perhaps TRBD1 (5 bases). The length of the CDR3 is 15 residues. Trimming shortened V by 4 bases and J by 0 bases, and 10 bases separated the two germline ends. Germline assignment: CDR1 MDHEN and CDR2 SYDVKM. In DNA, the CDR3 is TGTGCCAGCAGTTGGGGCGGGAGCTCTGGAAACACCATATATTTT. It translates to CASSWGGSSGNTIYF.

The V gene is TRBV6-5, the J gene TRBJ1-1, with 7 bases that match TRBD1. The CDR3 contains 15 residues. J gave up 0 bases and V 4 bases, and 5 bases lay outside the gene matches. Germline V gene data show CDR1 as MNHEY and CDR2 as SVGAGI. The CDR3 is CASSSSGTVNTEAFF. CDR3 nucleotides: TGTGCCAGCAGTTCTTCCGGGACAGTGAACACTGAAGCTTTCTTT.

The genes are TRBV2 and TRBJ1-5, with 7 bases that match TRBD1. This CDR3 has 15 amino acids. Trimming took 8 bases from V and 0 from J; bases not matched to a gene: 7. In germline, CDR1 is SNHLY, CDR2 FYNNEI. Written as DNA, the CDR3 is TGTGCCAGCGGAGCGACAGGGTATAGCAATCAGCCCCAGCATTTT. Protein product: CASGATGYSNQPQHF.

The chain employs TRBV2 and TRBJ2-3; D is uncertain. The germline gives CDR1 SNHLY, CDR2 FYNNEI. The V gene lost 1 base and the J gene lost 12 bases, with 8 bases spanning the gap. This CDR3 region has 11 residues. CDR3 nucleotide sequence: TGTGCCAGCAGTGAAGATCAGATCCAGTATTTT. It translates to CASSEDQIQYF.

The sample holds one count of this clone. The V and J genes are TRBV10-1 and TRBJ2-7; D may be TRBD2 (6 bases). With 0 bases removed from V and 9 bases from J, the gap between germline ends came to 15 bases. The CDR3 covers 14 residues. The germline gives CDR1 WNHNN, CDR2 SYGVQD (reference sequence). CDR3 loop: CASSESGLKKGQYF. CDR3 bases: TGCGCCAGCAGTGAGTCGGGACTGAAGAAAGGGCAGTACTTC.

The chain couples TRBV7-2 to TRBJ2-7; D is possibly TRBD1 (5 bases). The germline gives CDR1 SGHTA, CDR2 FQGNSA. The CDR3 length is 18 residues. V lost 1 base, J lost 1 base, and 20 bases lay in between. In DNA form, the CDR3 reads TGTGCCAGCAGCTTAGTCCGTGGTGTCATAGACAGTTCCTACGAGCAGTACTTC. Protein sequence: CASSLVRGVIDSSYEQYF.

The chain has TRBV6-6 and TRBJ1-1, with D possibly being TRBD1 (6 bases). Germline loops: CDR1 MNHNY, CDR2 SVGAGI (reference sequence). This CDR3 is 12 amino acids long. Deletions cut 0 bases from V and 10 bases from J, with 9 bases between. The CDR3 is CASSYSGALAFF. CDR3 DNA: TGTGCCAGCAGTTACTCGGGGGCCTTAGCTTTCTTT.

The chain couples TRBV9 to TRBJ1-6, with no clear D. V lost 2 bases and J 4 bases, leaving 13 bases between the germline ends. The CDR3 loop spans 16 amino acids. CDR1 and CDR2 from the germline V gene are SGDLS and YYNGEE. The CDR3 spells CASSVTDTSYNSPLHF. DNA for the CDR3: TGTGCCAGCAGCGTGACCGACACATCTTATAATTCACCCCTCCACTTT.

In this sample, this clone turned up once. The chain carries TRBV5-1 and TRBJ2-7; 11 positions match TRBD1. The J segment lost 2 bases and the V segment lost 2 bases, leaving 6 bases of the junction unmatched. Germline CDR1 is SGHRS and CDR2 is YFSETQ. The CDR3 totals 16 residues. The CDR3 spells CASSLVSGQGAYEQYF. The CDR3 DNA reads as TGCGCCAGCAGCTTAGTTTCGGGACAGGGGGCCTACGAGCAGTACTTC.

This chain joins TRBV4-2 and TRBJ1-2; D is perhaps TRBD1 (5 bases). The germline V gene has CDR1 LGHNA and CDR2 YNFKEQ. The CDR3 extends over 14 amino acids. V was pared by 0 bases and J by 4 bases, with 9 bases between. The CDR3 sequence is CASSQEGRGYGYTF. CDR3 in DNA: TGTGCCAGCAGCCAAGAAGGGAGGGGCTATGGCTACACCTTC.

The chain links TRBV27 to TRBJ1-6, with 7 bases identical to TRBD1. CDR1 is MNHEY, CDR2 SMNVEV, per germline (reference sequence). The length of the CDR3 is 15 residues. J gave up 9 bases and V 2 bases, and 7 bases lay outside the gene matches. The CDR3 spells CASSLGETGSSPLHF. The DNA of the CDR3 is TGTGCCAGCAGTTTAGGTGAGACAGGGTCTTCACCCCTCCACTTT.

The V gene is TRBV6-2 or TRBV6-3, the J gene TRBJ2-5, with TRBD1 matching 8 bases. The CDR3 is 17 amino acids. CDR1 and CDR2 (germline): MNHEY, SVGEGT. V was clipped by 5 bases and J by 5 bases; unmatched bases: 16. Written as DNA, the CDR3 is TGTGCCAGCAGTAACTTCTCCGGGACAGGAAGGTTGGAGACCCAGTACTTC. Translated: CASSNFSGTGRLETQYF.

The chain has TRBV27 and TRBJ2-3, with D maybe TRBD2 (6 bases). Trimming stripped 3 bases from V and 2 bases from J, with 12 bases between. The CDR3 has 15 residues. In germline, CDR1 is MNHEY, CDR2 SMNVEV (reference sequence). The CDR3 protein is CASSLGTLHTDTQYF. The DNA for the CDR3 is TGTGCCAGCAGTTTGGGGACTCTACACACAGATACGCAGTATTTT.

The chain uses TRBV28 and TRBJ2-3; perhaps TRBD2 as D (6 bases). The V gene's germline CDR1 is MDHEN and CDR2 SYDVKM. Trimming cost V 4 bases and J 2 bases, with 16 bases left between them. The CDR3 extends over 16 amino acids. CDR3 amino acids: CASSSGRGTATDTQYF. The CDR3 DNA reads TGTGCCAGCAGTTCGGGCCGGGGGACGGCCACAGATACGCAGTATTTT.

The chain links TRBV5-4 to TRBJ1-1, with D tentatively TRBD1 (6 bases). Germline values: CDR1 SGHNT, CDR2 YYREEE (reference sequence). This CDR3 contains 19 residues. V was trimmed by 2 bases and J by 2 bases, leaving 25 bases between them. As DNA, the CDR3 is TGTGCCAGCAGCTTTGGGCCCACCGCAGGGGCCGGAGGTAACACTGAAGCTTTCTTT. The encoded protein is CASSFGPTAGAGGNTEAFF.

This chain links TRBV20-1 with TRBJ2-3, with TRBD1 as a possible D gene (6 bases). V gave up 6 bases and J gave up 5 bases, with 9 bases separating them. In germline, CDR1 is DFQATT, CDR2 SNEGSKA (reference sequence). CDR3 length equals 11 residues. The CDR3 DNA reads TGCAGTGCGCACAGGGAAGATACGCAGTATTTT. This sequence encodes CSAHREDTQYF.

The CDR3 nucleotides read TGTGCCAGTCACAGGGGGCCTTATAGCAATCAGCCCCAGCATTTT. Encoded protein: CASHRGPYSNQPQHF. The chain couples TRBV6-1 to TRBJ1-5; TRBD1 matches 9 bases. The CDR3 length is 15 residues. CDR1 and CDR2 (germline): MNHNS, SASEGT. With 9 bases clipped from V and 0 bases from J, the junction kept 6 bases outside the gene matches.

This clone was recorded once. The same CDR3 arises from other DNA sequences in this sample as well. The chain is built from TRBV3-1 (or the pseudogene TRBV3-2) and TRBJ1-1; D might be TRBD1 (5 bases). CDR3 length: 16 amino acids. Germline V gene data show CDR1 as LGHDT and CDR2 as YNNKEL (reference sequence). Deletions cut 2 bases from V and 1 base from J, with 14 bases between. In DNA form, the CDR3 reads TGTGCCAGCAGCCAATCAACCGGGACTGCGAACACTGAAGCTTTCTTT. It yields the protein CASSQSTGTANTEAFF.

The rearrangement joins TRBV11-2 to TRBJ2-5, with TRBD1 identical over 8 bases. This CDR3 is 16 amino acids long. Trimming cost V 1 base and J 4 bases; bases outside gene matches: 8. CDR1 and CDR2 from the germline V gene are SGHAT and FQNNGV. As DNA, the CDR3 is TGTGCCAGCAGCTTAGCCCGGACAGGGTCCGTAGAGACCCAGTACTTC. Translated: CASSLARTGSVETQYF. Combining the CDR3 with reference TRBV11-2 and TRBJ2-5 gives the whole variable domain EAGVAQSPRYKIIEKRQSVAFWCNPISGHATLYWYQQILGQGPKLLIQFQNNGVVDDSQLPKDRFSAERLKGVDSTLKIQPAKLEDSAVYLCASSLARTGSVETQYFGPGTRLLVL.

The chain couples TRBV29-1 to TRBJ2-7; D gene ambiguous. The CDR3 runs 11 residues. Germline CDR1 is SQVTM and CDR2 is ANQGSEA. The ends were cut back, 4 bases at V and 7 bases at J, with 11 bases in the middle. The CDR3 reads CSVGEAGEQYF. The CDR3 coding sequence is TGCAGCGTTGGTGAGGCTGGTGAGCAGTACTTC.

The chain is built from TRBV29-1 and TRBJ2-7; D not certain. The CDR3 loop spans 13 amino acids. Trimming cost V 4 bases and J 3 bases, with 13 bases left between them. Looked up from germline, CDR1 is SQVTM and CDR2 is ANQGSEA. The CDR3 spells CSVGSGFVYEQYF. The CDR3, as DNA: TGCAGCGTTGGATCCGGGTTCGTCTACGAGCAGTACTTC.

This chain joins TRBV5-1 and TRBJ2-1; 13 bases are a match to TRBD2. CDR3 size: 15 residues. CDR1 and CDR2 (germline): SGHRS, YFSETQ. With 3 bases clipped from V and 4 bases from J, the junction kept 1 base outside the gene matches. As DNA, the CDR3 is TGCGCCAGCAGCTGGACTAGCGGGGGATACAATGAGCAGTTCTTC. Its translation: CASSWTSGGYNEQFF.

V and J are TRBV19 and TRBJ1-1; maybe TRBD1 (6 bases). Germline-derived CDR1 and CDR2 are LNHDA and SQIVND (reference sequence). With 7 bases removed from V and 4 bases from J, the gap between germline ends came to 16 bases. The CDR3 has 14 amino acids. The CDR3 bases are TGTGCCAGTACCCTGAGGGGGAAGACCACTGAAGCTTTCTTT. It translates to CASTLRGKTTEAFF.